This TCR beta chain was identified during a study of shared clonotypes between healthy human individuals (dated by TCRdb to the early 2020s). Background on the whole study: Three men and a couple of women, aged 18 to 49 years, made up the cohort. For each donor, CD4 naive and CD4 memory were each run on three plates, CD8 naive on two plates, and CD8 memory on one plate. To estimate repertoire size and how much clonotypes are shared between individuals, the study performed deep sequencing of blood TCR repertoires from roughly five healthy adults. Different laboratories and diverse techniques were used to prepare libraries and sequence TCR repertoires, to increase sequencing depth and limit assay-specific biases. Between about 0.8 and 9 billion PBMCs per donor were obtained by leukapheresis.

As regards this clone: Its antigen is currently not known. Per-base qualities were not stored, and no clone one base away is much larger.

TCR CDR3 regions were amplified from genomic DNA by multiplex PCR using the deep immunoSEQ assay. Genomic DNA extracted from each cell subset was distributed evenly over all wells of several immunoSEQ 96-well plates, and each plate served as one replicate. For sorted subsets, each replicate PCR was loaded with about 200 ng genomic DNA, equivalent to some 27,000 T cell genomes. The purified libraries were quantified using a Qubit 3.0 fluorometer, sized with a Bioanalyzer 2100, and then quantified again using the KAPA Library Quantification kit. Every immunoSEQ 96-well plate was sequenced on a dedicated single-read 150-cycle Illumina NextSeq 550 flow cell. The study's processing was this. Because only junctional sequences without quality scores were contained in the immunoSEQ output, filtering matching that applied to full-length reads could not be performed. Sequences were annotated with PyIR, a Python wrapper for IgBLAST v1.9, using IMGT germline references to assign V/J genes and CDR3. Reads with weak V/J assignments (E-value above 1e-6), missing CDR3, stop codons, out-of-frame junctions, or ambiguous translated residues were removed. V3J clonotypes were defined as sequences sharing an identical inferred V gene, J gene, and CDR3 amino acid sequence. To compute the percentage overlap between repertoires, the number of shared unique clonotypes was divided by the size of the smaller repertoire. RTK rarefaction, the Chao1 estimator, and Recon v2.1 estimates of unobserved clonotypes were used to assess repertoire richness. For all TCRbeta clonotypes obtained by the gDNA method from four donors, generation probabilities were computed with OLGA. TCRdb mirrors the immuneACCESS table, restricted to in-frame sequences. Some clones are absent from its copies; in checked studies, under half trace to an unresolved V gene, and the reason for the others is unknown. Clone size and V and J calls were adopted from that table, with D and trimming inferred from the DNA. The sample table shows roughly 2.6 million clones, and about 92% are seen once. Around 0.14% of the sample is in the top ten clones.

Overall study results and their limits: Pairwise subsampling led to the expectation that sequencing depth would affect the degree of clonotype sharing among donors. Naive subsets generally had larger estimated clonotype richness than memory subsets. Rarefaction of sorted-subset datasets indicated incomplete sequencing despite the large sequencing depth. Clonotypes shared by all four sorted-subset donors showed higher generation probabilities than non-shared clonotypes. Sampling was restricted to blood, and TCR repertoires in tissues likely differ from the TCR repertoires found in blood. The genetic and exposure-history diversity represented was limited by the small number of donors. Roughly 5.2% of naive CD4, 3% to 4% of naive CD8, roughly 2.5% of memory CD4, and more than 0.35% of memory CD8 clonotypes were shared across several donors.

The donors were healthy, HIV-negative adults with no recently reported acute infections or vaccinations. Every donor was a Caucasian adult living in Nashville, Tennessee, USA. CD4+ T cells were enriched by magnetic negative selection, after which naive cells were positively selected on CD45RA and the negative fraction was taken as the memory subset. Blood was collected by leukapheresis, and PBMCs were isolated by Ficoll-Histopaque density gradient centrifugation and then cryopreserved in liquid nitrogen vapor phase. Analytical flow cytometry was used to check the purity and quantity of every magnetically sorted T cell population. Each sorted fraction had its genomic DNA isolated and then quantified by UV absorbance on a Nanodrop 2000c. The sample was naive CD4+ T cells sorted from blood. Per the publication, the cell subset or site label means: CD45RA+ positively selected. The sequence came from a man between 18 and 35 years old in good health.

The CDR3 sequence is CASSQASAGPSYNEQFF. The DNA sequence is TGCGCCAGCAGCCAAGCATCGGCGGGCCCTTCCTACAATGAGCAGTTCTTC. The receptor chain draws on TRBV4-1 and TRBJ2-1, with a tentative D gene TRBD2 over 5 matching bases. Cut back by 1 base and 1 base, the V and J ends lie 14 bases apart. Taken from cysteine to phenylalanine, the CDR3 has 17 residues. The read is trimmed to its CDR3 DNA, 51 bases read in frame from base 1. CDR1 and CDR2 are drawn from the germline V gene: MGHRA, YSYEKL.